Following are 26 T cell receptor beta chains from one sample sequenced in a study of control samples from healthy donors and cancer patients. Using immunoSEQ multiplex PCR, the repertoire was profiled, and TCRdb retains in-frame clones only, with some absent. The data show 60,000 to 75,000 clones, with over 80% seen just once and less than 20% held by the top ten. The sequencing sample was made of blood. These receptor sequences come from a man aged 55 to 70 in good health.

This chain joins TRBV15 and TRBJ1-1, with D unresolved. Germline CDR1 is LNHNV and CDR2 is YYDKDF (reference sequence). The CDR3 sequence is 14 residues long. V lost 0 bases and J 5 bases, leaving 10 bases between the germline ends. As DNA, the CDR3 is TGTGCCACCAGCAGAGATCTGGTTGGGACTGAAGCTTTCTTT. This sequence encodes CATSRDLVGTEAFF.

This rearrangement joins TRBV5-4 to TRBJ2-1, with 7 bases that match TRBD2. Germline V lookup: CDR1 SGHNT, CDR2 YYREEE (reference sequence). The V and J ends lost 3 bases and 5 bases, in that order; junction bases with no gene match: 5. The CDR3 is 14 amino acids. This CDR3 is CASSSSGGNNEQFF. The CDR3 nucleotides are TGTGCCAGCAGCTCCTCCGGGGGGAACAATGAGCAGTTCTTC.

The CDR3 loop is CAWRGSPTASYEQYF. Here the CDR3 DNA reads TGTGCCTGGAGGGGATCCCCGACAGCTTCCTACGAGCAGTACTTC. V usage is TRBV30 and J usage is TRBJ2-7; a weak D match, TRBD1 (5 bases). CDR3 length: 15 amino acids. V was shortened by 3 bases and J by 1 base, with 16 bases between the two germline ends. CDR1 is GTSNPN, CDR2 SVGIG, per germline (reference sequence).

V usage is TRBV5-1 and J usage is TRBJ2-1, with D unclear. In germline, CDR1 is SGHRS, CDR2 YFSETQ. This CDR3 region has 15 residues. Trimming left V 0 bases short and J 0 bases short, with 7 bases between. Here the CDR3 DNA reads TGCGCCAGCAGCTTGGGCGGAACCTCCTACAATGAGCAGTTCTTC. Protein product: CASSLGGTSYNEQFF.

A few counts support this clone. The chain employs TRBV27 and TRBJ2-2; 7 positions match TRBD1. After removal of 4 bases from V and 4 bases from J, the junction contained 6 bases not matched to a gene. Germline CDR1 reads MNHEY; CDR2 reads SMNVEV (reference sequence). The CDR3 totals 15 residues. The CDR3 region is CASSSHRGSTGELFF. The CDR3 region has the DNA TGTGCCAGCAGTTCCCACAGGGGAAGCACCGGGGAGCTGTTTTTT.

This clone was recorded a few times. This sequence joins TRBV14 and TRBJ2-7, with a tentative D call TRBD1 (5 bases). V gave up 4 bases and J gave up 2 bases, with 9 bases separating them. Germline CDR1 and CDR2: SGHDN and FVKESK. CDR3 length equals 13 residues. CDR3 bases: TGTGCCAGCAGCCGTACAGGTACCTACGAGCAGTACTTC. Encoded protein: CASSRTGTYEQYF.

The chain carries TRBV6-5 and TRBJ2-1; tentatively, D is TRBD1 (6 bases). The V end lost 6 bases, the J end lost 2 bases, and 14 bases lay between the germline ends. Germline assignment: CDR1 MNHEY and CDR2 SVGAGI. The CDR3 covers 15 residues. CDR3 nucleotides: TGTGCCAGCAGCCAAGGGACATCTACCTACAATGAGCAGTTCTTC. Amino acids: CASSQGTSTYNEQFF.

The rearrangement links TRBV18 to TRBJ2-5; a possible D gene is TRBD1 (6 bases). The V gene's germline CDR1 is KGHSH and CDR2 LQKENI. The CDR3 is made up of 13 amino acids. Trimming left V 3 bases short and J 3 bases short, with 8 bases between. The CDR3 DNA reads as TGTGCCAGCTCACCTGGGACAAAAGAGACCCAGTACTTC. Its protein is CASSPGTKETQYF.

The CDR3 spells CASSLGSGSQETQYF. CDR3 nucleotides: TGTGCCAGCAGCTTAGGTAGCGGGAGCCAAGAGACCCAGTACTTC. This chain links TRBV7-2 with TRBJ2-5; 9 bases line up with TRBD2. V lost 1 base to trimming and J lost 1 base; unmatched junction nucleotides: 1. Germline CDR1 is SGHTA and CDR2 is FQGNSA. The length of the CDR3 is 15 residues.

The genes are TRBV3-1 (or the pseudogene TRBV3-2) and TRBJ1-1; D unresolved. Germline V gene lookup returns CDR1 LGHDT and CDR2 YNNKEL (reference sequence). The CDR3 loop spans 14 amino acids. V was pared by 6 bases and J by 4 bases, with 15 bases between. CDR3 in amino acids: CASRRASGGTEAFF. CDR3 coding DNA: TGTGCCAGCAGACGGGCCTCGGGTGGCACTGAAGCTTTCTTT.

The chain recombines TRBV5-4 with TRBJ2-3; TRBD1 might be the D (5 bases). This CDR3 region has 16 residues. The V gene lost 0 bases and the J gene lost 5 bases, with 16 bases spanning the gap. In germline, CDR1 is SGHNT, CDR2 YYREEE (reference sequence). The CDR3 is CASSLEGGLQGDTQYF. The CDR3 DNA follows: TGTGCCAGCAGCTTGGAGGGCGGCTTGCAGGGAGATACGCAGTATTTT.

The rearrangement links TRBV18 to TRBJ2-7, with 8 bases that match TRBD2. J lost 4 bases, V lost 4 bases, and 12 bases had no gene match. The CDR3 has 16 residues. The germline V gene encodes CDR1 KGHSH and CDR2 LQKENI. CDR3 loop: CASSLLSGSPSYEQYF. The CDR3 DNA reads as TGTGCCAGCTCACTTTTAAGCGGGAGTCCCTCGTACGAGCAGTACTTC.

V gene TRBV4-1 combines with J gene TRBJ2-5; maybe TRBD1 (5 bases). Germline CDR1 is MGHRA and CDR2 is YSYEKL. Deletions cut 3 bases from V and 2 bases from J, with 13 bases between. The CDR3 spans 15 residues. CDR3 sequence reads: CASSQTTGAQETQYF. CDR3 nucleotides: TGCGCCAGCAGCCAGACAACAGGAGCACAAGAGACCCAGTACTTC.

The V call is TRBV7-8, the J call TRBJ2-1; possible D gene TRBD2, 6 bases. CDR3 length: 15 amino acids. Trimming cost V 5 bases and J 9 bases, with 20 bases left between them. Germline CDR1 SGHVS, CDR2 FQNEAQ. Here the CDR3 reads CASSPSTPPEGEQFF. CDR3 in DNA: TGTGCCAGCAGCCCTAGCACCCCACCGGAGGGTGAGCAGTTCTTC.

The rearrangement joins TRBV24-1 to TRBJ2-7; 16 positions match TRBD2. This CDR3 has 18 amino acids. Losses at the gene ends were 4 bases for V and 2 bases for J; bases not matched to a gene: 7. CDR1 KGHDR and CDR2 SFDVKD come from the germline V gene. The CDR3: CATSDRGTSGRATYEQYF. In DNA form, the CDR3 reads TGTGCCACCAGTGACCGCGGGACTAGCGGGAGGGCAACCTACGAGCAGTACTTC.

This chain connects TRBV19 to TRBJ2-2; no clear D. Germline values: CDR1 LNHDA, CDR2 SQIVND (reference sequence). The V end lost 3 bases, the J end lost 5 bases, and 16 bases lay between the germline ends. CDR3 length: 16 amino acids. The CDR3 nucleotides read TGTGCCAGTAGTATTCTCCCCGGATCTGGGACCGGGGAGCTGTTTTTT. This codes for CASSILPGSGTGELFF.

CDR3: CASSEVGARRGDTIYF. The CDR3 nucleotides read TGTGCCAGCAGTGAAGTCGGGGCCCGAAGAGGAGACACCATATATTTT. The chain couples TRBV6-1 to TRBJ1-3, with D perhaps TRBD1 (5 bases). Germline-derived CDR1 and CDR2 are MNHNS and SASEGT. V lost 1 base, J lost 8 bases, and 18 bases lay in between. The CDR3 consists of 16 residues.

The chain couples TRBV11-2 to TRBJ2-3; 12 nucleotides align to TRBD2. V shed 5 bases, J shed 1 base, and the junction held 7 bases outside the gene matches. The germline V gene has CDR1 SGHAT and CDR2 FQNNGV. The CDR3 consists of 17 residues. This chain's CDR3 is CASSLRTSGMGTDTQYF. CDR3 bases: TGTGCCAGCAGCCTGAGGACTAGCGGGATGGGCACAGATACGCAGTATTTT.

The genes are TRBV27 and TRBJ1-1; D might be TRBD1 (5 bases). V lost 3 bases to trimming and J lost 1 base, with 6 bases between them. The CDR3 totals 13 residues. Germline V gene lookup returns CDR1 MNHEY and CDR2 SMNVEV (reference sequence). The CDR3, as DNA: TGTGCCAGCAGTTTGAGGGGGAACACTGAAGCTTTCTTT. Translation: CASSLRGNTEAFF.

CDR3 nucleotides: TGTGCCAGCAGCTCGAGCGTGGGTCGGAGCGGGAGGCGCACAGATACGCAGTATTTT. It yields the protein CASSSSVGRSGRRTDTQYF. The chain joins TRBV7-8 to TRBJ2-3; 9 bases match TRBD2. The CDR3 runs to 19 residues. Germline-derived CDR1 and CDR2 are SGHVS and FQNEAQ. The trim removed 4 bases at V and 1 base at J, leaving 15 bases unmatched.

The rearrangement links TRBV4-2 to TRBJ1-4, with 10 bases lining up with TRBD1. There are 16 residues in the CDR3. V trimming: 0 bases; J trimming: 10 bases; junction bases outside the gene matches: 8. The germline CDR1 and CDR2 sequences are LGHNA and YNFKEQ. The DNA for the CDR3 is TGTGCCAGCAGCCAAGATACAGGGACAGGGGATCCAAAACTGTTTTTT. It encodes CASSQDTGTGDPKLFF.

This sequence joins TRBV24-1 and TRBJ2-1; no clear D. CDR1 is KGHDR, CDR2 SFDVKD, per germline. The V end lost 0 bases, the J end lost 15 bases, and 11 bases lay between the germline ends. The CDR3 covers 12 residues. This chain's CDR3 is CATSDLDRQMFF. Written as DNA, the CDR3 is TGTGCCACCAGTGATTTGGACCGGCAGATGTTCTTC.

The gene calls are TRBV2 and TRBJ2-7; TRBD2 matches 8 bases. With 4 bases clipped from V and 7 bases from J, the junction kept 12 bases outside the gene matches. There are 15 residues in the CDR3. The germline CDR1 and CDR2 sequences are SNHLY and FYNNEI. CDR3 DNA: TGTGCCAGCAGTGGAAGCGGGAGTCGTGTGGGAGAGCAGTACTTC. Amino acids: CASSGSGSRVGEQYF.

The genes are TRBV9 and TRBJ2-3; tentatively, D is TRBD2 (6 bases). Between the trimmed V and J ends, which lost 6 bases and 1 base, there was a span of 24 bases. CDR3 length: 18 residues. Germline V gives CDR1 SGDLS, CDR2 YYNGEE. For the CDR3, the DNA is TGTGCCAGCAACGAGCGCGGGACGGAACAAGGGGGCACAGATACGCAGTATTTT. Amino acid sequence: CASNERGTEQGGTDTQYF.

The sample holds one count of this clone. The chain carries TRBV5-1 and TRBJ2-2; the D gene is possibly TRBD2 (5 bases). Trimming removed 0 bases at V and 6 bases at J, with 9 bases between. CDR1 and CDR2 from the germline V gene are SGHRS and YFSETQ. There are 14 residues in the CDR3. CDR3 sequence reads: CASSLEPGSGELFF. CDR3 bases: TGCGCCAGCAGCTTGGAACCGGGGTCCGGGGAGCTGTTTTTT.

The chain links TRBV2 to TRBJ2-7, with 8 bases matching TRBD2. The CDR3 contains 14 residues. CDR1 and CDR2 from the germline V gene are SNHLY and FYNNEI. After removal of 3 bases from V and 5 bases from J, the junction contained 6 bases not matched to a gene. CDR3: CASSERLAGHEQYF. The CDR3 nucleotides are TGTGCCAGCAGTGAGAGGCTAGCGGGCCACGAGCAGTACTTC. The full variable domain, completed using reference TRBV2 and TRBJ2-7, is EPEVTQTPSHQVTQMGQEVILRCVPISNHLYFYWYRQILGQKVEFLVSFYNNEISEKSEIFDDQFSVERPDGSNFTLKIRSTKLEDSAMYFCASSERLAGHEQYFGPGTRLTVT.